The rows below give T cell receptor beta chains drawn from one sample of a study of T cell responses to AZD1222 COVID-19 vaccine. Clones were sequenced by immunoSEQ multiplex PCR, and TCRdb holds only the in-frame ones, with some missing. The sample has 90,000 to 120,000 clones, 75% to 95% seen once. The sample consisted of peripheral blood, taken 28 days after the second AZD1222 dose. The receptors were sampled from an adult who received the AZD1222 COVID-19 vaccine. CDR3s include the opening cysteine and the closing phenylalanine or tryptophan. Each record gives: V gene, D gene, J gene, clone size, CDR3 protein, CDR3 DNA. D genes are given only for firm matches. Size tells how often a clone was seen (once, few, many) or the class of an expanded clone, and some rows leave it out.

v_gene: TRBV27; d_gene: TRBD2; j_gene: TRBJ2-3; abundance: NA; CDR3aa: CASSLKTSGFQGTDTQYF; CDR3nt: TGTGCCAGCAGTTTAAAGACTAGCGGTTTTCAAGGCACAGATACGCAGTATTTT
v_gene: TRBV9; d_gene: NA; j_gene: TRBJ1-4; abundance: NA; CDR3aa: CASSAGRTSNEKLFF; CDR3nt: TGTGCCAGCAGCGCCGGACGGACGTCTAATGAAAAACTGTTTTTT
v_gene: TRBV4-3; d_gene: NA; j_gene: TRBJ1-1; abundance: NA; CDR3aa: CASSQDGGQWGTEAFF; CDR3nt: TGCGCCAGCAGCCAAGATGGTGGACAATGGGGGACTGAAGCTTTCTTT
v_gene: TRBV20-1; d_gene: TRBD1; j_gene: TRBJ2-1; abundance: NA; CDR3aa: CSASSPGQGGLDEQFF; CDR3nt: TGCAGTGCTAGTTCACCGGGACAGGGAGGTTTGGATGAGCAGTTCTTC
v_gene: TRBV5-1; d_gene: TRBD2; j_gene: TRBJ2-7; abundance: NA; CDR3aa: CASTPAPTSGSYEQYF; CDR3nt: TGCGCCAGCACTCCCGCCCCGACTAGCGGCTCCTACGAGCAGTACTTC
v_gene: TRBV25-1; d_gene: TRBD2; j_gene: TRBJ2-1; abundance: NA; CDR3aa: CASSGFEGGSYNEQFF; CDR3nt: TGTGCCAGCAGTGGATTCGAGGGAGGGTCCTACAATGAGCAGTTCTTC
v_gene: TRBV6-5; d_gene: NA; j_gene: TRBJ2-3; abundance: NA; CDR3aa: CASSYSRQRTDTQYF; CDR3nt: TGTGCCAGCAGTTACTCGAGACAGCGCACAGATACGCAGTATTTT
v_gene: TRBV28; d_gene: NA; j_gene: TRBJ2-4; abundance: NA; CDR3aa: CASSSGGARNIQYF; CDR3nt: TGTGCCAGCAGTAGTGGGGGGGCAAGGAACATTCAGTACTTC
v_gene: TRBV5-5; d_gene: NA; j_gene: TRBJ1-4; abundance: NA; CDR3aa: CASSSDFNEKLFF; CDR3nt: TGTGCCAGCAGCTCCGACTTTAATGAAAAACTGTTTTTT
v_gene: TRBV11-3; d_gene: NA; j_gene: TRBJ1-1; abundance: NA; CDR3aa: CASSLGQSTEAFF; CDR3nt: TGTGCCAGCAGCCTAGGACAGTCCACTGAAGCTTTCTTT
v_gene: TRBV18; d_gene: TRBD1; j_gene: TRBJ2-1; abundance: NA; CDR3aa: CASSLRDSTYEQFF; CDR3nt: TGTGCCAGCTCACTCCGGGACAGTACGTATGAGCAGTTCTTC
v_gene: TRBV7-9; d_gene: TRBD1; j_gene: TRBJ1-2; abundance: NA; CDR3aa: CASSLIGGVGYGYTF; CDR3nt: TGTGCCAGCAGCTTAATAGGGGGCGTCGGCTATGGCTACACCTTC
v_gene: TRBV2; d_gene: TRBD1; j_gene: TRBJ1-4; abundance: NA; CDR3aa: CASSATGWGTNEKLFF; CDR3nt: TGTGCCAGCAGTGCGACAGGGTGGGGAACTAATGAAAAACTGTTTTTT
v_gene: TRBV9; d_gene: TRBD2; j_gene: TRBJ2-3; abundance: once; CDR3aa: CASSVAAGGPTDTQYF; CDR3nt: TGTGCCAGCAGCGTAGCGGCGGGAGGGCCCACAGATACGCAGTATTTT